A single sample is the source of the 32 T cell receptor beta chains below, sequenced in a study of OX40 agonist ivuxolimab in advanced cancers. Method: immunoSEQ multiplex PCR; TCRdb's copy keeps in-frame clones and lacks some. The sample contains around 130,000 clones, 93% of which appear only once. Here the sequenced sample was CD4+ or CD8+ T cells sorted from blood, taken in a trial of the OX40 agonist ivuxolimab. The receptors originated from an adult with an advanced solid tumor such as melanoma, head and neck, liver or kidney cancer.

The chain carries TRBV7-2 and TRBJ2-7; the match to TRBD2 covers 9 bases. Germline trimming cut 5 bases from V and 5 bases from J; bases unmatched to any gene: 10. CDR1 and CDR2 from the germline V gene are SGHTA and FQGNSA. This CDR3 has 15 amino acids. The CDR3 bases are TGTGCCAGCAGCACTTCAGCGGGAGGTATGGACGAGCAGTACTTC. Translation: CASSTSAGGMDEQYF.

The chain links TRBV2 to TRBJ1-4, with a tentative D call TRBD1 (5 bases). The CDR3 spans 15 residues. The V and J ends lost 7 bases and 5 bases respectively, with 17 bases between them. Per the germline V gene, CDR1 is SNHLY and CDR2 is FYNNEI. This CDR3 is CASIWGGTRNEKLFF. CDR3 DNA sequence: TGTGCCAGCATTTGGGGGGGTACGCGGAATGAAAAACTGTTTTTT.

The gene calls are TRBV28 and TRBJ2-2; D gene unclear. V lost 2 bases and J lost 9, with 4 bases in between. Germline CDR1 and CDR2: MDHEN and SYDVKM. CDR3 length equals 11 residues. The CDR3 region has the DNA TGTGCCAGCAGTTTAAGAAGGGAGCTGTTTTTT. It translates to CASSLRRELFF. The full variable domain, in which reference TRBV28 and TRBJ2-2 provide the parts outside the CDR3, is DVKVTQSSRYLVKRTGEKVFLECVQDMDHENMFWYRQDPGLGLRLIYFSYDVKMKEKGDIPEGYSVSREKKERFSLILESASTNQTSMYLCASSLRRELFFGEGSRLTVL.

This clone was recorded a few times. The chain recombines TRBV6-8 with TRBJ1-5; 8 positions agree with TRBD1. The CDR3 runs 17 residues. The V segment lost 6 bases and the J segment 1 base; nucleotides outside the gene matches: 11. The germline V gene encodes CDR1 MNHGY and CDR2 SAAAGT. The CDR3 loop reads CASSRGQGAMSNQPQHF. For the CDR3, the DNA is TGTGCCAGCAGCCGCGGCCAGGGGGCGATGAGCAATCAGCCCCAGCATTTT.

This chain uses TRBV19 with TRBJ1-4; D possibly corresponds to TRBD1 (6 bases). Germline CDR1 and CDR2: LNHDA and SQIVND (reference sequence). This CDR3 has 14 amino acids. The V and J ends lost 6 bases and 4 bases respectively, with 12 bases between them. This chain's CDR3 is CASRPTGGNEKLFF. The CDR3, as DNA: TGTGCCAGTAGACCGACAGGCGGTAATGAAAAACTGTTTTTT.

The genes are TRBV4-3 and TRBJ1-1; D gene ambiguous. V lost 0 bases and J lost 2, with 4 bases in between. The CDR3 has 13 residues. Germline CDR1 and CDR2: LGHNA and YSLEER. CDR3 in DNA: TGCGCCAGCAGCCAAGACAGTAACACTGAAGCTTTCTTT. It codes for CASSQDSNTEAFF.

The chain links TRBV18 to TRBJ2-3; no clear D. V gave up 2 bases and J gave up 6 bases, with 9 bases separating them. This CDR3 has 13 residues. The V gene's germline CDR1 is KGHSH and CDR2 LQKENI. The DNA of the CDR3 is TGTGCCAGCTCACCAAATCTGCAGGATACGCAGTATTTT. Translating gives CASSPNLQDTQYF. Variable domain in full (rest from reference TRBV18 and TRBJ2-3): NAGVMQNPRHLVRRRGQEARLRCSPMKGHSHVYWYRQLPEEGLKFMVYLQKENIIDESGMPKERFSAEFPKEGPSILRIQQVVRGDSAAYFCASSPNLQDTQYFGPGTRLTVL.

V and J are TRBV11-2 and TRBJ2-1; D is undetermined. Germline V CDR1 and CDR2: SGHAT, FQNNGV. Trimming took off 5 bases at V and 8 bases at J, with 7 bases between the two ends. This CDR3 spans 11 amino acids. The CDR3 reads CASSPGYEQFF. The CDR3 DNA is TGTGCCAGCAGCCCCGGTTATGAGCAGTTCTTC.

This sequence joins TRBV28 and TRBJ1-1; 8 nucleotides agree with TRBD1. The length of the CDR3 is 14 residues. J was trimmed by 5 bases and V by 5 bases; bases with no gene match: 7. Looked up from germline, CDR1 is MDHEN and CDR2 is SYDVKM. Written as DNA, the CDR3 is TGTGCCAGCAGTACTCCAGGGGGCCGGACTGAAGCTTTCTTT. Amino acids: CASSTPGGRTEAFF.

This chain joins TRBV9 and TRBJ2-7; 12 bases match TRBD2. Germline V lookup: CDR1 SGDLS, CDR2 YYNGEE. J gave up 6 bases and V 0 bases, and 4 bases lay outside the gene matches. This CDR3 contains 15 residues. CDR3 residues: CASSVEPSGGAEQYF. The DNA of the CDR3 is TGTGCCAGCAGCGTAGAGCCTAGCGGGGGGGCCGAGCAGTACTTC.

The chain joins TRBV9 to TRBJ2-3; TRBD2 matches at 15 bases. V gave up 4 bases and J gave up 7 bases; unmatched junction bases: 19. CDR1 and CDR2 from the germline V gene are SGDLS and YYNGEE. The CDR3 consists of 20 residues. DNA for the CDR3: TGTGCCAGCAGCCTCCGGACCTCCCCCGGACTAGCGGGAGGGGACCATACGCAGTATTTT. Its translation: CASSLRTSPGLAGGDHTQYF.

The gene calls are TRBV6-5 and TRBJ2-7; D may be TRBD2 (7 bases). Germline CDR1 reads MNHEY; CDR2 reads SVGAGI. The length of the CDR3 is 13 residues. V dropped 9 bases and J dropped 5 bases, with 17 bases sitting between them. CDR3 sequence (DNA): TGTGCCAGTCACGGGGGGCTCTCTGACGAGCAGTACTTC. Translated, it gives CASHGGLSDEQYF.

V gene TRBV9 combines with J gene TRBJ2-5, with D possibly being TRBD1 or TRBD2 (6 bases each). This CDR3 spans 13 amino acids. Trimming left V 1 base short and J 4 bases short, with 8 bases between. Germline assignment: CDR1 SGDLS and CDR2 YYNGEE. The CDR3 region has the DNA TGTGCCAGCAGCGTAACGGGGGCAGAGACCCAGTACTTC. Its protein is CASSVTGAETQYF.

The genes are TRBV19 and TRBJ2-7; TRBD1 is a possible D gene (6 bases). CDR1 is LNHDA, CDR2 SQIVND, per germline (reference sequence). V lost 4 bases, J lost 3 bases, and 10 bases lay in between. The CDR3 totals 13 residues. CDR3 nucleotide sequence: TGTGCCAGTAGTAACGACAGGAACTACGAGCAGTACTTC. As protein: CASSNDRNYEQYF.

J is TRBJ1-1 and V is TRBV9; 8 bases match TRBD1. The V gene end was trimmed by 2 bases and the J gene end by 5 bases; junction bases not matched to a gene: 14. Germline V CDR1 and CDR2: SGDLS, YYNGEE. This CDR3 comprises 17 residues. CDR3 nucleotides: TGTGCCAGCAGCGTCCTCCCGCCCCCAGGGGGCCAAACTGAAGCTTTCTTT. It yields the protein CASSVLPPPGGQTEAFF.

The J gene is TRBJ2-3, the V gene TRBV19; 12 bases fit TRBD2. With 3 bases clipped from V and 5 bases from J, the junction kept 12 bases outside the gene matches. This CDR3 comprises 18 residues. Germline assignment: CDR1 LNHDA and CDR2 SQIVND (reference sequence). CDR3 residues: CASSIPGTSGRSKDTQYF. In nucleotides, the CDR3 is TGTGCCAGTAGTATCCCAGGGACTAGCGGGCGCTCGAAAGATACGCAGTATTTT.

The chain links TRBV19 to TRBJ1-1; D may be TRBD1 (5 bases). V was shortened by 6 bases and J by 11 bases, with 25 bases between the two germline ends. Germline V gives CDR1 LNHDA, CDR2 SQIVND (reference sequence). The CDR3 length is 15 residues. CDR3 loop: CASSLAGPGFGTAFF. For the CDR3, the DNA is TGTGCCAGTAGCTTAGCGGGACCGGGATTCGGTACTGCTTTCTTT.

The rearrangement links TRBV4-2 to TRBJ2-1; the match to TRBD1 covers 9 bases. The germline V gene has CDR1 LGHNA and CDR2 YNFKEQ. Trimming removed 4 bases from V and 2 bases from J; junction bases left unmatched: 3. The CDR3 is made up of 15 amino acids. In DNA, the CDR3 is TGTGCCAGCAGCCCGCGGACAGGGGCCTACAATGAGCAGTTCTTC. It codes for CASSPRTGAYNEQFF.

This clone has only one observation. The CDR3 sequence is CASSPGEETQYF. CDR3 DNA sequence: TGTGCCAGCTCACCGGGGGAAGAGACCCAGTACTTC. The V gene is TRBV18, the J gene TRBJ2-5, with D tentatively TRBD1 or TRBD2 (5 bases each). This CDR3 comprises 12 residues. Trimming removed 3 bases from V and 3 bases from J, with 5 bases in between. Germline CDR1 is KGHSH and CDR2 is LQKENI.

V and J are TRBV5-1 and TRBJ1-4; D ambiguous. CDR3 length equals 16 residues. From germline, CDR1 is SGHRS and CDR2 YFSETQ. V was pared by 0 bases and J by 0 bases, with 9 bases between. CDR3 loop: CASSLASPATNEKLFF. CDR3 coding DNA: TGCGCCAGCAGCTTGGCGTCCCCCGCAACTAATGAAAAACTGTTTTTT.

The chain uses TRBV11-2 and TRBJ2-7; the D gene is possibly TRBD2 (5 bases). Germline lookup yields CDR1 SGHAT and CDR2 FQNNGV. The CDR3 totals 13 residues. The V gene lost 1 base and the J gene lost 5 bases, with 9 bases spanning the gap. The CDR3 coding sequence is TGTGCCAGCAGCTTAGCGGGATTTAACGAGCAGTACTTC. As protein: CASSLAGFNEQYF.

CDR3 in amino acids: CASSLTENGELFF. The CDR3 DNA follows: TGTGCCAGCAGCCTGACAGAAAACGGGGAGCTGTTTTTT. The chain is built from TRBV11-3 and TRBJ2-2; possibly TRBD1 for D (5 bases). V lost 5 bases to trimming and J lost 7 bases, with 11 bases between them. This CDR3 comprises 13 residues. In germline, CDR1 is SGHNT, CDR2 YENEEA.

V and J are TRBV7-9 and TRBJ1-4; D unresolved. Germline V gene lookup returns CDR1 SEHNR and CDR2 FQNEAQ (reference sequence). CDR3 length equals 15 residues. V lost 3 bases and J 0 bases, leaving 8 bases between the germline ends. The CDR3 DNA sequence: TGTGCCAGCAGCTTTGCGGAGGCAACTAATGAAAAACTGTTTTTT. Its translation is CASSFAEATNEKLFF.

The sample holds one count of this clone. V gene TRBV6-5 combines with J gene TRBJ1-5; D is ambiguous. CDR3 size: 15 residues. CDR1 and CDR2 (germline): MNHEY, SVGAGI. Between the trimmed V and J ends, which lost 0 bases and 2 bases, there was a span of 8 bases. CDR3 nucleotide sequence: TGTGCCAGCAGTTACTCGAACCGGGGCAATCAGCCCCAGCATTTT. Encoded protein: CASSYSNRGNQPQHF.

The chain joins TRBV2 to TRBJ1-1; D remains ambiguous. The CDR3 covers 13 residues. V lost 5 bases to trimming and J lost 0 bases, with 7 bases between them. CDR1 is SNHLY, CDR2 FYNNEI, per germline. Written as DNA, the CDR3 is TGTGCCAGCAGTACTACCATGAACACTGAAGCTTTCTTT. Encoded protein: CASSTTMNTEAFF.

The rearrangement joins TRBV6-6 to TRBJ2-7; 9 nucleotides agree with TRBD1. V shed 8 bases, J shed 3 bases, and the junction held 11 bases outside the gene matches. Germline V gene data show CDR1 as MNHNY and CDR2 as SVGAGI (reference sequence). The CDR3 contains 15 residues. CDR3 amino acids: CASGMPGTGFYEQYF. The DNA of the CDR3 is TGTGCCAGCGGAATGCCCGGGACAGGGTTCTACGAGCAGTACTTC.

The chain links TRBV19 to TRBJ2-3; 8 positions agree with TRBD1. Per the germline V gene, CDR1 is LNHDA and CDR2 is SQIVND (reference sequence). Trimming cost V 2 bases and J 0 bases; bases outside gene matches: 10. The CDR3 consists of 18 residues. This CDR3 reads CASSIQITGTGSTDTQYF. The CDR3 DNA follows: TGTGCCAGTAGTATACAAATAACCGGGACAGGCAGCACAGATACGCAGTATTTT.

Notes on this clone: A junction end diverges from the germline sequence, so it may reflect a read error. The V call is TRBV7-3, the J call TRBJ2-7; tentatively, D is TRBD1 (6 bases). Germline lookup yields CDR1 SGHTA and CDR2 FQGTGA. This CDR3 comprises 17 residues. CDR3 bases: TGTGCCAGCAACTTACCACTACCTCTCCAGGCGTTCGGACAGTGGTACTTC. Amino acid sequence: CASNLPLPLQAFGQWYF.

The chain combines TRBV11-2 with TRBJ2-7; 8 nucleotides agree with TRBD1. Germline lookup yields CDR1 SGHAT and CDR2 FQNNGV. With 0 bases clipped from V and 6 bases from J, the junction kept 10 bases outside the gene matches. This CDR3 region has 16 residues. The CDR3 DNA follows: TGTGCCAGCAGCTTAGAGAGGACAGGGAGAATTAGCGAGCAGTACTTC. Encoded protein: CASSLERTGRISEQYF.

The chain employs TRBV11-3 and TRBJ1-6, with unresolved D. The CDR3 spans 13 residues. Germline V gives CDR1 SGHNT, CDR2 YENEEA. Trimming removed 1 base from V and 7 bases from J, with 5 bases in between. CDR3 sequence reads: CASSLATNSPLHF. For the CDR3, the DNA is TGTGCCAGCAGCTTAGCCACCAATTCACCCCTCCACTTT.

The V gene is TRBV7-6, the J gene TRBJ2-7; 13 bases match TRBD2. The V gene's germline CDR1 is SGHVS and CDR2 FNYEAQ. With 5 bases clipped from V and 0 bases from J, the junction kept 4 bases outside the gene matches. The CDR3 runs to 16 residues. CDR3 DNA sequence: TGTGCCAGCAGCAAAGGACTAGCGGGGGACTCCTACGAGCAGTACTTC. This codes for CASSKGLAGDSYEQYF.

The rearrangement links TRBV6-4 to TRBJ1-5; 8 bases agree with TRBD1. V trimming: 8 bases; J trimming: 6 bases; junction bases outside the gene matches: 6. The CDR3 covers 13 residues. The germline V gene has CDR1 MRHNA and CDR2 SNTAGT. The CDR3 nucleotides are TGTGCCAGCTCGACAGGGGCCGGTCAGCCCCAGCATTTT. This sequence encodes CASSTGAGQPQHF.